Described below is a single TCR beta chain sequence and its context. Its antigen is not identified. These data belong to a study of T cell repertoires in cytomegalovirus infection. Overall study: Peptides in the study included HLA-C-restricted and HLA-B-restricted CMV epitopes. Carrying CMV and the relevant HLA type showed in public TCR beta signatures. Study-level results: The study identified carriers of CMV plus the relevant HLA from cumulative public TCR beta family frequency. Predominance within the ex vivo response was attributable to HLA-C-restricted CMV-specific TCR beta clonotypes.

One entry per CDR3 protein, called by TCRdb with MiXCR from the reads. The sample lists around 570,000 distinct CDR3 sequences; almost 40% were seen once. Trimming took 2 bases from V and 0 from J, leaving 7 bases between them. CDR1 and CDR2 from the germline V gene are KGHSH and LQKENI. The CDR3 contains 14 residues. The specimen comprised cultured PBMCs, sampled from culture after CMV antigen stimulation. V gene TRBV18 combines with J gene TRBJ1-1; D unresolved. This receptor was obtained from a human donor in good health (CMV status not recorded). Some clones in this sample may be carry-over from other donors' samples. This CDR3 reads CASSPGQVNTEAFF. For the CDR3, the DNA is TGTGCCAGCTCACCAGGGCAGGTGAACACTGAAGCTTTCTTT. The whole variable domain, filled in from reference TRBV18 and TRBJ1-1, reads NAGVMQNPRHLVRRRGQEARLRCSPMKGHSHVYWYRQLPEEGLKFMVYLQKENIIDESGMPKERFSAEFPKEGPSILRIQQVVRGDSAAYFCASSPGQVNTEAFFGQGTRLTVV.